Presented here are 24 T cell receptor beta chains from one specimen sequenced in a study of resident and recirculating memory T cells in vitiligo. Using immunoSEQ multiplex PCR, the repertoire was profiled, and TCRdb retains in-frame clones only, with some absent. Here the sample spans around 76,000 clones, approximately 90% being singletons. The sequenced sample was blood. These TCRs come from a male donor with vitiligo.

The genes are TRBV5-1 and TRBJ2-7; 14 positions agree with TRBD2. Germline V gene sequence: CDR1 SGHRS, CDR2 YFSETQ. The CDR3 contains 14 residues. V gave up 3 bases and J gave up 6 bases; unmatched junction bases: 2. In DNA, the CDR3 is TGCGCCAGCAGCTACGGGACTAGCGGGAGCGAGCAGTACTTC. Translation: CASSYGTSGSEQYF.

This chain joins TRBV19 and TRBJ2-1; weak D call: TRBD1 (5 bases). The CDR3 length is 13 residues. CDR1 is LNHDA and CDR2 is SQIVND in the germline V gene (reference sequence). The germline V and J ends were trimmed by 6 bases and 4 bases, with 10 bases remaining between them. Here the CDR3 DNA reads TGTGCCAGTAGGGACGGACAATACAATGAGCAGTTCTTC. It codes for CASRDGQYNEQFF.

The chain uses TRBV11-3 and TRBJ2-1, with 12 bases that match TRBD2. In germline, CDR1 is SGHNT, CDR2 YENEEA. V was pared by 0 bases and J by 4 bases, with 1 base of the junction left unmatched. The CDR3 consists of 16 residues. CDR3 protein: CASSLETSGGYNEQFF. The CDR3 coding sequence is TGTGCCAGCAGCTTAGAGACTAGCGGGGGTTACAATGAGCAGTTCTTC.

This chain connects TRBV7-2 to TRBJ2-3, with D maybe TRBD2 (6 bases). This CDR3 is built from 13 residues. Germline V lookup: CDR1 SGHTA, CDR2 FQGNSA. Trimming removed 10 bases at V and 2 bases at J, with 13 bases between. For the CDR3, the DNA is TGTGCCACGCGAAGGGAGGCCACAGATACGCAGTATTTT. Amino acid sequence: CATRREATDTQYF.

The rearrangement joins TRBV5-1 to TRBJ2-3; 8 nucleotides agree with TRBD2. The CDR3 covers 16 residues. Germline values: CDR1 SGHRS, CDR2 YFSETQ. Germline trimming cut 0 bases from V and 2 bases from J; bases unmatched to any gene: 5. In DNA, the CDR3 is TGCGCCAGCAGCTTGGCCTCGCGGGGGGTCACAGATACGCAGTATTTT. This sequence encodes CASSLASRGVTDTQYF.

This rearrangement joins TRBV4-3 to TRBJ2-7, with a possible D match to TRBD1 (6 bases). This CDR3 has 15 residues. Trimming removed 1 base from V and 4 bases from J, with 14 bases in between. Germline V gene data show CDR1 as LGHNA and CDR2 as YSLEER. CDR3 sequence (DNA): TGCGCCAGCAGCCAAGCCGCCGGGACATTTTACGAGCAGTACTTC. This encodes CASSQAAGTFYEQYF.

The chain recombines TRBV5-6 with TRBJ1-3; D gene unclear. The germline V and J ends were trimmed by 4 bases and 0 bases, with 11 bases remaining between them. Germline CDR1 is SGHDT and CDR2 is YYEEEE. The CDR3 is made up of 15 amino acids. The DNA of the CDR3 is TGTGCCAGCAGCCCTGGACTCAGCTCTGGAAACACCATATATTTT. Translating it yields CASSPGLSSGNTIYF.

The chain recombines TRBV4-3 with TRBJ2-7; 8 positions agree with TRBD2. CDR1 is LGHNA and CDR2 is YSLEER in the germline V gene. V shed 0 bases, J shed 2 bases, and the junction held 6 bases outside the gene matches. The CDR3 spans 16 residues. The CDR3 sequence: CASSQDAGGLTYEQYF. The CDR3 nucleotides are TGCGCCAGCAGCCAAGACGCGGGGGGCCTAACCTACGAGCAGTACTTC.

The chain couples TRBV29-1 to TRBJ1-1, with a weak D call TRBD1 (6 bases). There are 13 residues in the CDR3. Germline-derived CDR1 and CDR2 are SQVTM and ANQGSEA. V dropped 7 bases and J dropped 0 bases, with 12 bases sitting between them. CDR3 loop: CSGGQGLNTEAFF. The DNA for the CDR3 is TGCAGCGGGGGGCAGGGCTTGAACACTGAAGCTTTCTTT.

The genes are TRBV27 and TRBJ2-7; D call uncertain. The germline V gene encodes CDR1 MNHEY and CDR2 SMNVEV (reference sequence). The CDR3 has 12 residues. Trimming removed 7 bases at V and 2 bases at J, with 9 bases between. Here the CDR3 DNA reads TGTGCCAGCATAGGCGGAGCCTACGAGCAGTACTTC. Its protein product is CASIGGAYEQYF.

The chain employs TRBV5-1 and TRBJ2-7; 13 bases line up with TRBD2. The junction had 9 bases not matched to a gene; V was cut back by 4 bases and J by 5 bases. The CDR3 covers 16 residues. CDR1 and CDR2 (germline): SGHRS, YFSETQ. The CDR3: CASSVGPTSGGDEQYF. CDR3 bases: TGCGCCAGCAGCGTCGGCCCTACTAGCGGGGGGGACGAGCAGTACTTC.

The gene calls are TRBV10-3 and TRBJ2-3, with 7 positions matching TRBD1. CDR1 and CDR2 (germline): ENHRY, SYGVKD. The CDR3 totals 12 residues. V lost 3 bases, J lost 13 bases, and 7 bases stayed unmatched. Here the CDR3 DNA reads TGTGCCATCAGTGACGAGGGGACAGTCAAGTATTTT. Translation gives CAISDEGTVKYF.

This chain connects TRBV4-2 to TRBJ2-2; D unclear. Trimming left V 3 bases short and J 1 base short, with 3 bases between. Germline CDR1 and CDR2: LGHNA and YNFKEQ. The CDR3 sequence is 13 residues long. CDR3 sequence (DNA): TGTGCCAGCAGCCACCAGAACACCGGGGAGCTGTTTTTT. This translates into CASSHQNTGELFF.

CDR3 bases: TGTGCCAGCAGACCGACAGGGGTGAACACTGAAGCTTTCTTT. The encoded protein is CASRPTGVNTEAFF. This chain joins TRBV5-8 and TRBJ1-1; 8 nucleotides align to TRBD1. The CDR3 covers 14 residues. Germline CDR1 SGHTS, CDR2 YDEGEE. J gave up 0 bases and V 5 bases, and 3 bases lay outside the gene matches.

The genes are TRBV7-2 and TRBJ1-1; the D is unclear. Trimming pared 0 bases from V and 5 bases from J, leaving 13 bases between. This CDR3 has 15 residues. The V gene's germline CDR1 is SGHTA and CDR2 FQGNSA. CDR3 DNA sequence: TGTGCCAGCAGCTTAGCGGAGGGCGTAGGGACTGAAGCTTTCTTT. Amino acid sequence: CASSLAEGVGTEAFF.

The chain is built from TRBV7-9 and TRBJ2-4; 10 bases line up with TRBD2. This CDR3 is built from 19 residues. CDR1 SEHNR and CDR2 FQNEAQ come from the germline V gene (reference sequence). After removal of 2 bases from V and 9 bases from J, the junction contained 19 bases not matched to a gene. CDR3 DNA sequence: TGTGCCAGCAGCTTATCTAGCGGGGGCTCCTCAGAGATTGTAAGCATTCAGTACTTC. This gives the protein CASSLSSGGSSEIVSIQYF.

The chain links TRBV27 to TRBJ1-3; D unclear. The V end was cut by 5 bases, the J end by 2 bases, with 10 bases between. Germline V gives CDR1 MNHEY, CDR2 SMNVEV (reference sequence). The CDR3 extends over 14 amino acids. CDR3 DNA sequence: TGTGCCAGCAGTCCCACCCGAGCTGGAAACACCATATATTTT. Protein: CASSPTRAGNTIYF.

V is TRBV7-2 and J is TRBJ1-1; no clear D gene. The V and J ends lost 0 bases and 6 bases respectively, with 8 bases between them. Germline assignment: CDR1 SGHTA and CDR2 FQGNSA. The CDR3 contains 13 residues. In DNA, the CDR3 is TGTGCCAGCAGCTTAGCGGGCAAGGCTGAAGCTTTCTTT. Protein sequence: CASSLAGKAEAFF. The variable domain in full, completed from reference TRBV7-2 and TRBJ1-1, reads GAGVSQSPSNKVTEKGKDVELRCDPISGHTALYWYRQSLGQGLEFLIYFQGNSAPDKSGLPSDRFSAERTGGSVSTLTIQRTQQEDSAVYLCASSLAGKAEAFFGQGTRLTVV.

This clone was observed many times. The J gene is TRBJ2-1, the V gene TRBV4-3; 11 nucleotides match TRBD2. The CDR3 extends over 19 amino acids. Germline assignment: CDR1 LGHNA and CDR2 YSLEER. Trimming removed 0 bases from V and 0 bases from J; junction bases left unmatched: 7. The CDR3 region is CASSQETSGGTSSYNEQFF. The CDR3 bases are TGCGCCAGCAGCCAAGAAACTAGCGGGGGCACAAGCTCCTACAATGAGCAGTTCTTC.

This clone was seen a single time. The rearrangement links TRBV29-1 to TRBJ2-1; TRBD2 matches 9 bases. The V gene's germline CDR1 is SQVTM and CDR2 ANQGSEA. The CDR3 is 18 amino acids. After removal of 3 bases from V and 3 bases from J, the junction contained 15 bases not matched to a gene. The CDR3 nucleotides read TGCAGCGTTGATGGGACACACCCGACTAGCGGATTCTACAATGAGCAGTTCTTC. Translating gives CSVDGTHPTSGFYNEQFF.

CDR3 sequence (DNA): TGTGCCAGCAGCCGCGGGACTAGCGGTATAGAGACCCAGTACTTC. It is translated as CASSRGTSGIETQYF. V gene TRBV6-5 combines with J gene TRBJ2-5; the match to TRBD2 covers 11 bases. Per the germline V gene, CDR1 is MNHEY and CDR2 is SVGAGI. With V trimmed by 6 bases and J by 4 bases, 7 bases remained unmatched. CDR3 length: 15 residues.

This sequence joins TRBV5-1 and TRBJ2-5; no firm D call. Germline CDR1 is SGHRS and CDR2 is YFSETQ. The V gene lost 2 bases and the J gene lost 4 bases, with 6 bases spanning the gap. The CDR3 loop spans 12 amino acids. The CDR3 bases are TGCGCCAGCAGCTTAACGGGAGAGACCCAGTACTTC. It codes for CASSLTGETQYF.

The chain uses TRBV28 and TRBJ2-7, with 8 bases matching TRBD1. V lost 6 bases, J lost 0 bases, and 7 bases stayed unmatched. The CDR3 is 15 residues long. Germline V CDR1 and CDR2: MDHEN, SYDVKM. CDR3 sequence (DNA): TGTGCCAGCAGGCCGGACAGGGAGAGCTCCTACGAGCAGTACTTC. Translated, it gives CASRPDRESSYEQYF.

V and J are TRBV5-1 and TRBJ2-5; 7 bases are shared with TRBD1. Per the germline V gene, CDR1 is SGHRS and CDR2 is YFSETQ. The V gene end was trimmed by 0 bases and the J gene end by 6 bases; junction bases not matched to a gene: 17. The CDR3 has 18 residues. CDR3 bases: TGCGCCAGCAGCTTGGACCGTACCCGTACAGGGGCCCCGAAGACCCAGTACTTC. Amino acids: CASSLDRTRTGAPKTQYF.